These 22 T cell receptor beta chains were all obtained from the same sample, sequenced in a study of human T cells and chemical hapten exposure. TCRdb processed the RACE reads anew with MiXCR; each CDR3 protein has one entry. The repertoire holds 340,000 or so distinct CDR3 sequences, approximately 6.3% seen once, with more than 7% in the top ten. Indicated time point: patch test 1, 2 weeks after DPC sensitization. Treatment noted: therapeutic diphenylcyclopropenone sensitization with weekly scalp DPC. Specimen: whole blood, collected in connection with sensitization to the hapten diphenylcyclopropenone (DPC). The origin of the receptors is a young woman with alopecia areata. Some clones in this sample may be carry-over from other donors' samples.

This clonotype has only a few counts. CDR3 in amino acids: CSVESTEAFF. CDR3 DNA: TGCAGCGTTGAGAGCACTGAAGCTTTCTTT. The genes are TRBV29-1 and TRBJ1-1; D remains ambiguous. V was clipped by 3 bases and J by 4 bases, with 3 bases between them. Germline V gives CDR1 SQVTM, CDR2 ANQGSEA. The CDR3 is 10 residues long.

In this sample, this clonotype turned up many times. The chain combines TRBV5-1 with TRBJ2-2; no clear D gene. With 5 bases removed from V and 2 bases from J, the gap between germline ends came to 10 bases. CDR1 is SGHRS and CDR2 is YFSETQ in the germline V gene. This CDR3 contains 14 residues. CDR3 protein: CASREHLNTGELFF. The DNA for the CDR3 is TGCGCCAGCAGAGAACACCTTAACACCGGGGAGCTGTTTTTT.

This clonotype appeared many times. The V and J genes are TRBV24-1 and TRBJ1-1; D not certain. The CDR3 is made up of 15 amino acids. Germline V gene data show CDR1 as KGHDR and CDR2 as SFDVKD. V dropped 2 bases and J dropped 4 bases, with 13 bases sitting between them. CDR3 sequence reads: CATSDSRAVGTEAFF. CDR3 nucleotide sequence: TGTGCCACCAGTGATTCCCGGGCCGTGGGCACTGAAGCTTTCTTT.

This clonotype was counted a few times. This chain connects TRBV4-1 to TRBJ1-6; the D gene is possibly TRBD1 (5 bases). Germline values: CDR1 MGHRA, CDR2 YSYEKL. V was pared by 1 base and J by 10 bases, with 14 bases between. The CDR3 runs 15 residues. DNA of the CDR3: TGCGCCAGCAGCCAAGTGGGGCCCTTGGGCTCACCCCTCCACTTT. This codes for CASSQVGPLGSPLHF.

The sample holds many counts of this clonotype. V gene TRBV29-1 combines with J gene TRBJ1-2; D is uncertain. The CDR3 has 13 residues. The V gene's germline CDR1 is SQVTM and CDR2 ANQGSEA. Trimming took 7 bases from V and 6 from J, leaving 18 bases between them. CDR3 nucleotide sequence: TGCAGCGCGAGGGTAGAGAGCTCGGATGGCTACACCTTC. Residues: CSARVESSDGYTF.

V gene TRBV2 combines with J gene TRBJ1-2; TRBD1 agrees at 10 bases. V lost 0 bases and J lost 3; bases outside the gene matches: 4. Per the germline V gene, CDR1 is SNHLY and CDR2 is FYNNEI. The CDR3 is 16 amino acids. CDR3 loop: CASSEAGTGADYGYTF. The CDR3 coding sequence is TGTGCCAGCAGTGAAGCGGGGACAGGGGCTGACTATGGCTACACCTTC. Based on the CDR3 plus reference TRBV2 and TRBJ1-2, the full variable domain is EPEVTQTPSHQVTQMGQEVILRCVPISNHLYFYWYRQILGQKVEFLVSFYNNEISEKSEIFDDQFSVERPDGSNFTLKIRSTKLEDSAMYFCASSEAGTGADYGYTFGSGTRLTVV.

This clonotype occurred a few times. This rearrangement joins TRBV7-9 to TRBJ2-1; 8 bases are shared with TRBD2. Trimming at V came to 2 bases and at J to 2 bases, leaving 5 bases not matched to a gene. CDR3 length: 16 residues. CDR1 and CDR2 from the germline V gene are SEHNR and FQNEAQ (reference sequence). Here the CDR3 reads CASSLFGTSAYNEQFF. CDR3 DNA: TGTGCCAGCAGCTTATTCGGGACTAGTGCCTACAATGAGCAGTTCTTC.

This clonotype was recorded many times. V gene TRBV10-3 combines with J gene TRBJ2-2, with 7 bases fitting TRBD2. V trimming: 6 bases; J trimming: 4 bases; junction bases outside the gene matches: 14. CDR3 size: 17 residues. Germline-derived CDR1 and CDR2 are ENHRY and SYGVKD. CDR3 amino acids: CAISTLADQRGTGELFF. CDR3 bases: TGTGCCATCAGCACCCTAGCGGACCAACGGGGCACCGGGGAGCTGTTTTTT.

This chain joins TRBV27 and TRBJ1-1; D is uncertain. The germline V gene encodes CDR1 MNHEY and CDR2 SMNVEV (reference sequence). The CDR3 contains 13 residues. Trimming stripped 5 bases from V and 3 bases from J, with 10 bases between. The CDR3 loop reads CASSNGKYTEAFF. The CDR3 nucleotides are TGTGCCAGCAGTAACGGAAAGTACACTGAAGCTTTCTTT.

At least ten counts were recorded for this clonotype. V usage is TRBV25-1 and J usage is TRBJ2-1; 8 bases map to TRBD1. The CDR3 has 15 residues. The germline CDR1 and CDR2 sequences are MGHDK and SYGVNS. V shed 3 bases and J 3 bases; nucleotides not matched to a gene: 4. CDR3 DNA sequence: TGTGCCAGCAGTGAGCAGGGGGCAATCTACAATGAGCAGTTCTTC. It codes for CASSEQGAIYNEQFF. The complete variable domain, with remaining parts taken from reference TRBV25-1 and TRBJ2-1, reads EADIYQTPRYLVIGTGKKITLECSQTMGHDKMYWYQQDPGMELHLIHYSYGVNSTEKGDLSSESTVSRIRTEHFPLTLESARPSHTSQYLCASSEQGAIYNEQFFGPGTRLTVL.

A few counts support this clonotype. This chain connects TRBV6-6 to TRBJ1-2; TRBD1 is a possible D gene (5 bases). CDR1 MNHNY and CDR2 SVGAGI come from the germline V gene (reference sequence). V lost 4 bases to trimming and J lost 4 bases, with 22 bases between them. This CDR3 region has 17 residues. The CDR3 DNA reads TGTGCCAGCAGTTTTATGACAGAGCCCACAAGTGCCTATGGCTACACCTTC. This translates into CASSFMTEPTSAYGYTF.

This clonotype has ten or more counts. The chain couples TRBV7-3 to TRBJ1-1; D not resolved. Per the germline V gene, CDR1 is SGHTA and CDR2 is FQGTGA. The CDR3 extends over 13 amino acids. V was cut by 4 bases and J by 0 bases, with 6 bases left in between. CDR3: CASSWTVNTEAFF. CDR3 in DNA: TGTGCCAGCAGCTGGACGGTGAACACTGAAGCTTTCTTT.

This clonotype has just a few counts. This chain links TRBV6-5 with TRBJ2-3; no clear D gene. The CDR3 contains 14 residues. Germline lookup yields CDR1 MNHEY and CDR2 SVGAGI. V dropped 2 bases and J dropped 5 bases, with 11 bases sitting between them. The CDR3, as DNA: TGTGCCAGCAGTTACGGGCCGTCCGGAGATACGCAGTATTTT. It translates to CASSYGPSGDTQYF.

This clonotype was seen at least ten times. The rearrangement joins TRBV10-2 to TRBJ2-3; 9 nucleotides align to TRBD1. CDR3 length: 16 amino acids. Germline CDR1 WSHSY, CDR2 SAAADI. V trimming: 6 bases; J trimming: 3 bases; junction bases outside the gene matches: 10. For the CDR3, the DNA is TGCGCCAGCAGGAATAAACAGGGGGCATCGACAGATACGCAGTATTTT. Protein sequence: CASRNKQGASTDTQYF.

This clonotype was observed once. The chain recombines TRBV20-1 with TRBJ2-3; 12 nucleotides agree with TRBD2. The CDR3 is made up of 15 amino acids. The junction had 6 bases not matched to a gene; V was cut back by 7 bases and J by 1 base. Germline CDR1 is DFQATT and CDR2 is SNEGSKA (reference sequence). Here the CDR3 reads CSGASGGAGTDTQYF. The CDR3 nucleotides are TGCAGTGGGGCTAGCGGGGGGGCAGGCACAGATACGCAGTATTTT.

The V call is TRBV5-1, the J call TRBJ2-7; D not certain. The CDR3 has 16 residues. The V and J ends lost 3 bases and 0 bases respectively, with 16 bases between them. The V gene's germline CDR1 is SGHRS and CDR2 YFSETQ. The CDR3 protein is CASSSGPSLSSYEQYF. For the CDR3, the DNA is TGCGCCAGCAGCTCTGGACCGAGTCTGAGCTCCTACGAGCAGTACTTC.

This clonotype has a count of ten or more. The chain joins TRBV3-1 to TRBJ2-5; 10 nucleotides line up with TRBD2. V was clipped by 3 bases and J by 4 bases; unmatched bases: 5. The CDR3 extends over 15 amino acids. Germline CDR1 is LGHDT and CDR2 is YNNKEL (reference sequence). The CDR3 protein is CASSHVSGGTETQYF. As DNA, the CDR3 is TGTGCCAGCAGCCATGTTAGCGGGGGGACAGAGACCCAGTACTTC.

This clonotype was observed a handful of times. This rearrangement joins TRBV7-3 to TRBJ2-5; 10 nucleotides line up with TRBD1. CDR3 size: 14 residues. Germline CDR1 reads SGHTA; CDR2 reads FQGTGA. V shed 4 bases, J shed 7 bases, and the junction held 6 bases outside the gene matches. This CDR3 reads CASSSGTGDGTQYF. CDR3 in DNA: TGTGCCAGCAGCTCCGGGACAGGGGACGGGACCCAGTACTTC.

This clonotype was recorded many times. This chain joins TRBV7-2 and TRBJ2-3, with 13 bases fitting TRBD2. Germline V CDR1 and CDR2: SGHTA, FQGNSA. This CDR3 is 17 amino acids long. V gave up 0 bases and J gave up 3 bases; unmatched junction bases: 3. CDR3: CASSLALAGGQTDTQYF. The DNA for the CDR3 is TGTGCCAGCAGCTTAGCACTAGCGGGGGGGCAGACAGATACGCAGTATTTT.

This clonotype occurred a few times. The J gene is TRBJ1-5, the V gene TRBV6-1; D ambiguous. The CDR3 is made up of 15 amino acids. V was clipped by 1 base and J by 0 bases, with 7 bases between them. CDR1 and CDR2 (germline): MNHNS, SASEGT. The CDR3 loop is CASSEENRSNQPQHF. CDR3 coding DNA: TGTGCCAGCAGTGAAGAGAACCGTAGCAATCAGCCCCAGCATTTT.

The chain has TRBV7-8 and TRBJ2-1; the D gene is possibly TRBD2 (6 bases). The CDR3 has 18 amino acids. Germline values: CDR1 SGHVS, CDR2 FQNEAQ. Trimming cost V 4 bases and J 3 bases, with 22 bases left between them. DNA of the CDR3: TGTGCCAGCAGCTCCCCGAGTCGGGAGCGGAGTCTCTACAATGAGCAGTTCTTC. Its translation: CASSSPSRERSLYNEQFF.

This clonotype appeared many times. The chain links TRBV2 to TRBJ2-2, with 7 bases matching TRBD1. Germline loops: CDR1 SNHLY, CDR2 FYNNEI. This CDR3 is built from 14 residues. The ends lost 6 bases at V and 0 bases at J; junction bases unmatched: 1. The CDR3 coding sequence is TGTGCCAGCAGGCAGGGGGCGAACACCGGGGAGCTGTTTTTT. Its protein is CASRQGANTGELFF.